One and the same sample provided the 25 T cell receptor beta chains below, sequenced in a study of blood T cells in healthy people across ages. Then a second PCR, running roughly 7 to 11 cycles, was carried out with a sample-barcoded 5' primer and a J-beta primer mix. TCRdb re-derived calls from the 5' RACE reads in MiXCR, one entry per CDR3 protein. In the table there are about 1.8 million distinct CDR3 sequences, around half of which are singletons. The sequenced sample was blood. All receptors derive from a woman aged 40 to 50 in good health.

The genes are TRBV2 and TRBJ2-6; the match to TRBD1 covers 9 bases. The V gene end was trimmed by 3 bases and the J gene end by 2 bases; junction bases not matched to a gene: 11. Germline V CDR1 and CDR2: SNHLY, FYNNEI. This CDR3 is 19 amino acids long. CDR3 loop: CASSERRGQGQPGANVLTF. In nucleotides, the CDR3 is TGTGCCAGCAGTGAGAGGAGGGGACAGGGTCAACCTGGGGCCAACGTCCTGACTTTC.

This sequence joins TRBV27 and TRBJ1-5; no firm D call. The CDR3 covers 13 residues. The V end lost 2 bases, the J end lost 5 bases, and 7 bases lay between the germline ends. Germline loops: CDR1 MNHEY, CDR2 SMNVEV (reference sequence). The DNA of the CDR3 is TGTGCCAGCAGTTTAGTGGGCTATCAGCCCCAGCATTTT. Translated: CASSLVGYQPQHF.

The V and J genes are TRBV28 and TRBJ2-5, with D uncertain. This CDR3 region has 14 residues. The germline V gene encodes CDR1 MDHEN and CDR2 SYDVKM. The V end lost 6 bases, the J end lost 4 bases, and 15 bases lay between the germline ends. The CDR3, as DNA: TGTGCCAGCAGCCCTATGGGTGCCCGAGAGACCCAGTACTTC. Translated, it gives CASSPMGARETQYF.

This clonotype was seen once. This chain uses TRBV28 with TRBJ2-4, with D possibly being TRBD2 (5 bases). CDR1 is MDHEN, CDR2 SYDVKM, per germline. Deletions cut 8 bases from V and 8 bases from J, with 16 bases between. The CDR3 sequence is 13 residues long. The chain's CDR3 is CASRNPGMDIQYF. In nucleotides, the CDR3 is TGTGCCAGCCGAAATCCGGGGATGGACATTCAGTACTTC.

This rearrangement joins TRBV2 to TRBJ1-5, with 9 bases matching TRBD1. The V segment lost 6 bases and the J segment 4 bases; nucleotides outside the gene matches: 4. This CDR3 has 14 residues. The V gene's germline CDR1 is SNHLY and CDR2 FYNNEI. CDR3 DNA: TGTGCCAGCAGGGCCGGGACAGGGAATCAGCCCCAGCATTTT. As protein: CASRAGTGNQPQHF.

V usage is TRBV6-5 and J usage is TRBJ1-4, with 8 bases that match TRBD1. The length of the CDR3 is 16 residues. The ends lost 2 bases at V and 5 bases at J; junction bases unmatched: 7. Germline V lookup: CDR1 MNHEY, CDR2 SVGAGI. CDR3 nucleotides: TGTGCCAGCAGTTACCGAGGGACAGGTCGGAATGAAAAACTGTTTTTT. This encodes CASSYRGTGRNEKLFF.

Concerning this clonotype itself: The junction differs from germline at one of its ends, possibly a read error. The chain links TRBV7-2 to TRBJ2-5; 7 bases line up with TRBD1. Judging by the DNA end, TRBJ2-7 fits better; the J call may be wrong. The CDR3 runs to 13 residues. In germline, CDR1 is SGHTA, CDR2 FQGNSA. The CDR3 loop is CANSPGGFGEQYF. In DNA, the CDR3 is TGTGCCAACAGCCCAGGGGGTTTCGGCGAGCAGTACTTC.

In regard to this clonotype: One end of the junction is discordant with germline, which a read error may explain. The CDR3 sequence: CASRGVAGNEKPFF. DNA for the CDR3: TGTGCCAGCAGGGGGGTCGCAGGGAATGAAAAACCGTTTTTT. This chain connects TRBV27 to TRBJ1-4, with D maybe TRBD1 (5 bases). The CDR3 totals 14 residues. Germline values: CDR1 MNHEY, CDR2 SMNVEV (reference sequence).

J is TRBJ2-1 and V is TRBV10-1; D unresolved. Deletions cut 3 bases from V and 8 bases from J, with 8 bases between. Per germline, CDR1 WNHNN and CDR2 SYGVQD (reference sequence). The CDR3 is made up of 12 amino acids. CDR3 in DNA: TGCGCCAGCAGTGAATTTGGCCATGAGCAGTTCTTC. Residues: CASSEFGHEQFF.

CDR3 residues: CASIPSFPGNTIYF. As DNA, the CDR3 is TGTGCCAGCATTCCCAGCTTCCCTGGAAACACCATATATTTT. This chain uses TRBV6-6 with TRBJ1-3; D is unclear. The CDR3 has 14 residues. Deletions cut 7 bases from V and 2 bases from J, with 12 bases between. The germline gives CDR1 MNHNY, CDR2 SVGAGI (reference sequence).

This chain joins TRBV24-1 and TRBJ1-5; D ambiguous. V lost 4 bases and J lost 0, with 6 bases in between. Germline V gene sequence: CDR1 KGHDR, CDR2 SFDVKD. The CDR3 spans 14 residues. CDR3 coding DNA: TGTGCCACCAGTGACGCAGGTAGCAATCAGCCCCAGCATTTT. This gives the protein CATSDAGSNQPQHF.

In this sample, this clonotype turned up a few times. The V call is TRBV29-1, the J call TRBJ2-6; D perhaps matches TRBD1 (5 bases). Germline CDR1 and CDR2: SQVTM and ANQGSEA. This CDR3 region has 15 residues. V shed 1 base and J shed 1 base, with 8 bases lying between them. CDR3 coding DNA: TGCAGCGTTGAAGGGGGCGGTTCTGGGGCCAACGTCCTGACTTTC. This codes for CSVEGGGSGANVLTF.

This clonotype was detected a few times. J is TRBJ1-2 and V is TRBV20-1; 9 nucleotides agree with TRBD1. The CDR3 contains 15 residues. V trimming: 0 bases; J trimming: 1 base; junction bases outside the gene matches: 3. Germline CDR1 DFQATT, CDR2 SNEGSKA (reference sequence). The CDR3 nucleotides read TGCAGTGCTAGAGATACAGGGGGCTTTAACTATGGCTACACCTTC. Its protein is CSARDTGGFNYGYTF.

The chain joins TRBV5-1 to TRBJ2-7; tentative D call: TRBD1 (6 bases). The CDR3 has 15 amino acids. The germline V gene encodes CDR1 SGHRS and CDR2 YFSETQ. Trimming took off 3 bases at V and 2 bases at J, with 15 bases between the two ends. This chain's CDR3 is CASSSRQGWAYEQYF. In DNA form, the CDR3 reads TGCGCCAGCAGCTCACGCCAGGGGTGGGCCTACGAGCAGTACTTC. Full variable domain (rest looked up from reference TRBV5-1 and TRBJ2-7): KAGVTQTPRYLIKTRGQQVTLSCSPISGHRSVSWYQQTPGQGLQFLFEYFSETQRNKGNFPGRFSGRQFSNSRSEMNVSTLELGDSALYLCASSSRQGWAYEQYFGPGTRLTVT.

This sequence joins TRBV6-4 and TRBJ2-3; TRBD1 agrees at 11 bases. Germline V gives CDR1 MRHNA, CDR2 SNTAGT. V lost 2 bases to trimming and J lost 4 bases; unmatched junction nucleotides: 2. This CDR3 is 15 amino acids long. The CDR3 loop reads CASSDRTGGADTQYF. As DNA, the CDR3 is TGTGCCAGCAGTGACCGGACAGGGGGCGCAGATACGCAGTATTTT.

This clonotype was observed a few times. The CDR3 sequence: CSAQRSSYEQYF. The CDR3 DNA follows: TGCAGCGCCCAAAGGAGCTCCTACGAGCAGTACTTC. The V and J genes are TRBV29-1 and TRBJ2-7; D call uncertain. The CDR3 runs to 12 residues. Germline values: CDR1 SQVTM, CDR2 ANQGSEA. With 7 bases removed from V and 0 bases from J, the gap between germline ends came to 10 bases.

CDR3 sequence (DNA): TGTGCCAGCAGTCCTGACAGGGCCGGCGGGGGCTACACCTTC. Its protein product is CASSPDRAGGGYTF. V and J are TRBV6-5 and TRBJ1-2; 7 positions match TRBD1. CDR3 length equals 14 residues. V lost 5 bases, J lost 8 bases, and 11 bases stayed unmatched. Germline V gene sequence: CDR1 MNHEY, CDR2 SVGAGI.

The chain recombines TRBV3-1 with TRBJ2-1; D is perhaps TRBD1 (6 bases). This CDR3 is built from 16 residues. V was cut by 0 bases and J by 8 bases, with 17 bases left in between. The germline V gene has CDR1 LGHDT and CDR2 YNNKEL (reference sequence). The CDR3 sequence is CASSQDGDIISDEQFF. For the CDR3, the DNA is TGTGCCAGCAGCCAAGATGGGGACATTATAAGCGATGAGCAGTTCTTC.

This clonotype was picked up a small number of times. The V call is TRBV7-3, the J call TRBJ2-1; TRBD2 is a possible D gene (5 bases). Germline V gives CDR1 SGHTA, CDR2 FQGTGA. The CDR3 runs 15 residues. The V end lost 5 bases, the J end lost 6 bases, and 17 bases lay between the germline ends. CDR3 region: CASSQHGEGGNEQFF. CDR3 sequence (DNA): TGTGCCAGCAGCCAACACGGGGAAGGCGGCAATGAGCAGTTCTTC.

The CDR3 DNA is TGTGCCAGCAGTTTCACAGGTCGGCTCGGCACAGATACGCAGTATTTT. This codes for CASSFTGRLGTDTQYF. The chain joins TRBV6-5 to TRBJ2-3, with D possibly TRBD1 on 5 matching bases. This CDR3 is built from 16 residues. CDR1 and CDR2 (germline): MNHEY, SVGAGI. With 4 bases removed from V and 1 base from J, the gap between germline ends came to 15 bases.

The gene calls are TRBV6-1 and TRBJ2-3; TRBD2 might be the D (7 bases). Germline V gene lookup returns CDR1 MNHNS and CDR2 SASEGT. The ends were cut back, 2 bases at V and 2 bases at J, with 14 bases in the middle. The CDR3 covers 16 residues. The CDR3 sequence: CASSELSAGATDTQYF. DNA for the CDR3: TGTGCCAGCAGTGAATTGTCGGCGGGGGCCACAGATACGCAGTATTTT.

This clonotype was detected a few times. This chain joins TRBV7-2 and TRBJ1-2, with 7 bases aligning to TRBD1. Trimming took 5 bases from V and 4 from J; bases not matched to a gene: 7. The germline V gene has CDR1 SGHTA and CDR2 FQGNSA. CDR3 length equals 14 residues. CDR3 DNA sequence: TGTGCCAGCAGCCCTAGCGCAGGGGGCTATGGCTACACCTTC. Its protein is CASSPSAGGYGYTF.

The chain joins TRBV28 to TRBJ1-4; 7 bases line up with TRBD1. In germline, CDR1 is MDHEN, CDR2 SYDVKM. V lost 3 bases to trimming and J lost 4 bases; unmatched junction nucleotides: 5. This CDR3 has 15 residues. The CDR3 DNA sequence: TGTGCCAGCAGTTTCCAGGGGGTCCTTAATGAAAAACTGTTTTTT. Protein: CASSFQGVLNEKLFF. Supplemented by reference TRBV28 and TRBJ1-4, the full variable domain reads DVKVTQSSRYLVKRTGEKVFLECVQDMDHENMFWYRQDPGLGLRLIYFSYDVKMKEKGDIPEGYSVSREKKERFSLILESASTNQTSMYLCASSFQGVLNEKLFFGSGTQLSVL.

In nucleotides, the CDR3 is TGCGCCAGCAGCTTGGAGATGTCGGGTGAGCAGTTCTTC. Translation gives CASSLEMSGEQFF. This chain links TRBV5-1 with TRBJ2-1; D uncertain. This CDR3 is 13 amino acids long. Per the germline V gene, CDR1 is SGHRS and CDR2 is YFSETQ. V lost 0 bases, J lost 9 bases, and 10 bases lay in between.

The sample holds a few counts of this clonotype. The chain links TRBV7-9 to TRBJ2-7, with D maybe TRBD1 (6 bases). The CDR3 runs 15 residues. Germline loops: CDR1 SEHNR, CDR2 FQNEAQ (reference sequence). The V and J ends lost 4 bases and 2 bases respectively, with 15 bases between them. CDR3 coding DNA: TGTGCCAGCAGCTCCAGGGGACCATCCCCCTACGAGCAGTACTTC. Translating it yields CASSSRGPSPYEQYF.